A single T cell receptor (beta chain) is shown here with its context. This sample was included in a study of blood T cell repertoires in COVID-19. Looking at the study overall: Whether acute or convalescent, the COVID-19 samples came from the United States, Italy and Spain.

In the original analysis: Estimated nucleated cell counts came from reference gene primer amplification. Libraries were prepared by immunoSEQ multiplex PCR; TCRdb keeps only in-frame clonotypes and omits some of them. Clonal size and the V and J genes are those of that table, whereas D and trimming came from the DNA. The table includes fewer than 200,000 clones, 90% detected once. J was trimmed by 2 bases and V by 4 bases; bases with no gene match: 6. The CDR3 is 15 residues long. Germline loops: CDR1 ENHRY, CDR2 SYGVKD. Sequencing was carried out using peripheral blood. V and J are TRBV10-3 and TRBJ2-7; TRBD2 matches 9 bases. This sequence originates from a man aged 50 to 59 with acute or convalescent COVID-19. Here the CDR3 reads CAISGTSVAPYEQYF. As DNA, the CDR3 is TGTGCCATCAGTGGGACTAGCGTTGCCCCCTACGAGCAGTACTTC.